Presented here are 27 T cell receptor beta chains from one specimen sequenced in a study of neoadjuvant nivolumab and ipilimumab in lung cancer (TCRdb year 2020). The method behind the library was the immunoSEQ multiplex PCR assay. In its TCRdb copy, this immuneACCESS table keeps in-frame sequences only and misses some clones. Where compared with another copy, unresolved V genes explain less than half of these, and the others have no known cause. A total of roughly 20,000 clones appear in this sample, roughly 84% of them only once. The ten largest clones take up roughly 23% of the sample. According to the study, the label for this sample's time point signals: pretherapy, before neoadjuvant immune checkpoint inhibitors. This material consisted of peripheral blood, taken before neoadjuvant nivolumab, alone or with ipilimumab. These receptors were taken from an adult with non-small cell lung cancer.

The rearrangement uses TRBV7-2 and TRBJ1-1; tentatively, D is TRBD1 (6 bases). Germline lookup yields CDR1 SGHTA and CDR2 FQGNSA. Trimming cost V 5 bases and J 7 bases, with 17 bases left between them. The CDR3 has 14 amino acids. This chain's CDR3 is CASSRTRGYDEAFF. The CDR3 nucleotides read TGTGCCAGCAGCCGAACCAGGGGCTATGATGAAGCTTTCTTT. The full variable domain, rest sourced from reference TRBV7-2 and TRBJ1-1, is GAGVSQSPSNKVTEKGKDVELRCDPISGHTALYWYRQSLGQGLEFLIYFQGNSAPDKSGLPSDRFSAERTGGSVSTLTIQRTQQEDSAVYLCASSRTRGYDEAFFGQGTRLTVV.

The chain uses TRBV7-9 and TRBJ2-1, with D possibly TRBD1 on 6 matching bases. The CDR3 contains 13 residues. Trimming removed 1 base from V and 9 bases from J, with 10 bases in between. Germline loops: CDR1 SEHNR, CDR2 FQNEAQ (reference sequence). In DNA, the CDR3 is TGTGCCAGCAGCTTAGGGACAGAGTTTGAGCAGTTCTTC. It yields the protein CASSLGTEFEQFF.

This clone is a singleton in its sample. The gene calls are TRBV5-1 and TRBJ2-1; a weak D match, TRBD2 (6 bases). The ends were cut back, 5 bases at V and 4 bases at J, with 22 bases in the middle. The germline V gene encodes CDR1 SGHRS and CDR2 YFSETQ. This CDR3 region has 17 residues. For the CDR3, the DNA is TGCGCCAGCAGACTCTCCGGGAAAGTTGGGGGGTACAATGAGCAGTTCTTC. Its protein product is CASRLSGKVGGYNEQFF.

In its sample, this clone was seen once. The rearrangement joins TRBV4-1 to TRBJ2-7; TRBD1 might be the D (6 bases). The CDR3 has 14 residues. Trimming left V 1 base short and J 5 bases short, with 12 bases between. Germline CDR1 MGHRA, CDR2 YSYEKL. This chain's CDR3 is CASSQGWGRNEQYF. CDR3 sequence (DNA): TGCGCCAGCAGCCAAGGTTGGGGGCGGAACGAGCAGTACTTC.

The V gene is TRBV6-1, the J gene TRBJ1-2; D not resolved. The CDR3 contains 13 residues. CDR1 MNHNS and CDR2 SASEGT come from the germline V gene. The ends were cut back, 3 bases at V and 3 bases at J, with 8 bases in the middle. The DNA for the CDR3 is TGTGCCAGCAGTGAGGTCAGTTACTATGGCTACACCTTC. Its translation: CASSEVSYYGYTF.

A few counts support this clone. The chain couples TRBV7-8 to TRBJ2-5; no clear D gene. This CDR3 region has 11 residues. V was clipped by 2 bases and J by 6 bases, with 4 bases between them. Looked up from germline, CDR1 is SGHVS and CDR2 is FQNEAQ. The CDR3 is CASSLLKTQYF. CDR3 coding DNA: TGTGCCAGCAGCTTACTAAAGACCCAGTACTTC.

V usage is TRBV11-2 and J usage is TRBJ2-3, with 7 bases aligning to TRBD2. CDR3 length equals 16 residues. The ends lost 5 bases at V and 2 bases at J; junction bases unmatched: 10. Germline V lookup: CDR1 SGHAT, CDR2 FQNNGV. CDR3 sequence reads: CASSPRTGGFTDTQYF. CDR3 DNA sequence: TGTGCCAGCAGCCCTCGGACGGGAGGATTCACAGATACGCAGTATTTT.

The CDR3 nucleotides are TGTGCCACCAGCACGGGACAGCCCTACACTGAAGCTTTCTTT. This sequence encodes CATSTGQPYTEAFF. This chain links TRBV15 with TRBJ1-1; the match to TRBD1 covers 7 bases. With 4 bases clipped from V and 3 bases from J, the junction kept 5 bases outside the gene matches. Germline CDR1 and CDR2: LNHNV and YYDKDF (reference sequence). The CDR3 loop spans 14 amino acids.

The V call is TRBV11-1, the J call TRBJ2-5; TRBD1 agrees at 7 bases. This CDR3 comprises 15 residues. Germline loops: CDR1 SGHAT, CDR2 FQDESV (reference sequence). V lost 1 base, J lost 5 bases, and 7 bases stayed unmatched. The CDR3 loop reads CASSLGDRRAETQYF. The CDR3 DNA reads TGTGCCAGCAGCTTAGGGGACAGACGGGCGGAGACCCAGTACTTC.

This clone has just a few counts. The chain has TRBV6-1 and TRBJ2-1, with 12 bases identical to TRBD1. CDR3 length: 14 residues. Looked up from germline, CDR1 is MNHNS and CDR2 is SASEGT. V was pared by 5 bases and J by 9 bases, with 5 bases of the junction left unmatched. DNA for the CDR3: TGTGCCAGCAGTAGGGACAGGGGGCGGGGTGAGCAGTTCTTC. Residues: CASSRDRGRGEQFF.

The J gene is TRBJ2-5, the V gene TRBV7-3; TRBD1 agrees at 10 bases. J lost 5 bases, V lost 3 bases, and 3 bases had no gene match. This CDR3 region has 14 residues. Germline CDR1 reads SGHTA; CDR2 reads FQGTGA. CDR3 DNA: TGTGCCAGCAGCTTGACAGGGGGCCAGGAGACCCAGTACTTC. It specifies CASSLTGGQETQYF.

The DNA for the CDR3 is TGTGCCAGCTCCCCGGGACTCGACAATGAGCAGTTCTTC. Protein product: CASSPGLDNEQFF. The V call is TRBV18, the J call TRBJ2-1; D is perhaps TRBD2 (6 bases). This CDR3 has 13 amino acids. Trimming shortened V by 6 bases and J by 5 bases, and 11 bases separated the two germline ends. Germline V gene lookup returns CDR1 KGHSH and CDR2 LQKENI.

A single count supports this clone. The chain recombines TRBV18 with TRBJ2-3; D gene unclear. V was trimmed by 2 bases and J by 4 bases, leaving 4 bases between them. CDR1 is KGHSH, CDR2 LQKENI, per germline. The CDR3 runs 12 residues. CDR3 protein: CASSPGADTQYF. Here the CDR3 DNA reads TGTGCCAGCTCACCAGGGGCAGATACGCAGTATTTT.

This clone has only a few counts. The rearrangement joins TRBV9 to TRBJ1-2, with 10 bases fitting TRBD1. V gave up 0 bases and J gave up 7 bases; unmatched junction bases: 3. The CDR3 covers 14 residues. Per germline, CDR1 SGDLS and CDR2 YYNGEE. CDR3 nucleotides: TGTGCCAGCAGCGTAGAGACAGGGGGCGTTGGCTACACCTTC. Protein product: CASSVETGGVGYTF.

The chain couples TRBV4-3 to TRBJ1-2, with 10 nucleotides matching TRBD1. J lost 8 bases, V lost 2 bases, and 8 bases had no gene match. This CDR3 has 15 residues. Germline values: CDR1 LGHNA, CDR2 YSLEER. CDR3 loop: CASSQRDRGSKGYTF. CDR3 coding DNA: TGCGCCAGCAGCCAACGGGACAGGGGTAGTAAGGGCTACACCTTC.

The chain couples TRBV7-3 to TRBJ2-5, with a tentative D call TRBD1 (5 bases). CDR1 and CDR2 (germline): SGHTA, FQGTGA. The length of the CDR3 is 15 residues. Trimming left V 1 base short and J 0 bases short, with 9 bases between. The CDR3 reads CASSLRAGNQETQYF. In DNA form, the CDR3 reads TGTGCCAGCAGCTTAAGGGCAGGGAACCAAGAGACCCAGTACTTC. Drawing the rest from reference TRBV7-3 and TRBJ2-5, the complete variable domain is GAGVSQTPSNKVTEKGKYVELRCDPISGHTALYWYRQSLGQGPEFLIYFQGTGAADDSGLPNDRFFAVRPEGSVSTLKIQRTERGDSAVYLCASSLRAGNQETQYFGPGTRLLVL.

The chain combines TRBV5-4 with TRBJ2-7; 10 nucleotides match TRBD2. The V gene end was trimmed by 4 bases and the J gene end by 0 bases; junction bases not matched to a gene: 7. The CDR3 extends over 16 amino acids. CDR1 SGHNT and CDR2 YYREEE come from the germline V gene (reference sequence). The CDR3 sequence: CASSRGTSASSYEQYF. CDR3 DNA: TGTGCCAGCAGCCGGGGGACTAGCGCCAGCTCCTACGAGCAGTACTTC.

V gene TRBV6-1 combines with J gene TRBJ1-1; unclear D gene. V shed 7 bases and J shed 0 bases, with 15 bases lying between them. The CDR3 is 15 amino acids. Germline V lookup: CDR1 MNHNS, CDR2 SASEGT. The CDR3 DNA reads as TGTGCCAGCACCCCCAGGCGAGGGCTGAACACTGAAGCTTTCTTT. Translation: CASTPRRGLNTEAFF.

The chain employs TRBV5-5 and TRBJ2-7; TRBD2 aligns across 12 bases. CDR3 length: 16 residues. The germline CDR1 and CDR2 sequences are SGHKS and YYEKEE (reference sequence). Trimming took 4 bases from V and 4 from J; bases not matched to a gene: 9. The CDR3 DNA follows: TGTGCCAGCAGCCCCCAGCCAGGGACTAGCGGGTACGAGCAGTACTTC. It is translated as CASSPQPGTSGYEQYF.

The chain carries TRBV5-1 and TRBJ1-4; the D is unclear. CDR1 and CDR2 from the germline V gene are SGHRS and YFSETQ. V was clipped by 0 bases and J by 6 bases, with 6 bases between them. The CDR3 spans 13 residues. CDR3 DNA: TGCGCCAGCAGCTTGGCCACCTATGAAAAACTGTTTTTT. Its translation: CASSLATYEKLFF.

This chain joins TRBV11-2 and TRBJ1-1; no clear D gene. CDR1 is SGHAT, CDR2 FQNNGV, per germline. The CDR3 consists of 14 residues. Trimming cost V 1 base and J 4 bases, with 10 bases left between them. CDR3 amino acids: CASSLGGFSTEAFF. CDR3 DNA: TGTGCCAGCAGCTTAGGTGGCTTTAGCACTGAAGCTTTCTTT.

The V gene is TRBV27, the J gene TRBJ2-7; D is possibly TRBD1 (5 bases). V was pared by 3 bases and J by 0 bases, with 9 bases between. The CDR3 contains 14 residues. CDR1 and CDR2 from the germline V gene are MNHEY and SMNVEV (reference sequence). CDR3 region: CASSLQGSSYEQYF. The CDR3 DNA is TGTGCCAGCAGTTTGCAGGGAAGCTCCTACGAGCAGTACTTC.

A few counts support this clone. The V call is TRBV2, the J call TRBJ2-7, with unresolved D. Between the trimmed V and J ends, which lost 3 bases and 6 bases, there was a span of 6 bases. Germline V lookup: CDR1 SNHLY, CDR2 FYNNEI. The CDR3 is 11 residues long. The CDR3: CASSEAIEQYF. Written as DNA, the CDR3 is TGTGCCAGCAGTGAGGCTATCGAGCAGTACTTC.

The V and J genes are TRBV5-4 and TRBJ1-1; D is uncertain. V was shortened by 0 bases and J by 0 bases, with 6 bases between the two germline ends. The CDR3 has 14 amino acids. CDR1 is SGHNT, CDR2 YYREEE, per germline (reference sequence). The CDR3 spells CASSLGHLNTEAFF. The CDR3 region has the DNA TGTGCCAGCAGCTTGGGACATTTGAACACTGAAGCTTTCTTT.

The chain recombines TRBV6-5 with TRBJ2-3; the D gene is possibly TRBD1 (6 bases). Trimming removed 6 bases from V and 2 bases from J, with 15 bases in between. CDR1 is MNHEY, CDR2 SVGAGI, per germline. The CDR3 spans 15 residues. The CDR3 loop reads CASRNSGASTDTQYF. CDR3 bases: TGTGCCAGCAGGAACTCAGGGGCTTCCACAGATACGCAGTATTTT.

This clone occurred once. The chain employs TRBV7-2 and TRBJ2-3; 8 bases match TRBD2. CDR1 is SGHTA and CDR2 is FQGNSA in the germline V gene. The CDR3 is 15 residues long. The V gene end was trimmed by 3 bases and the J gene end by 0 bases; junction bases not matched to a gene: 2. The DNA of the CDR3 is TGTGCCAGCAGCTTCGGGGGGGAGAGCACAGATACGCAGTATTTT. It yields the protein CASSFGGESTDTQYF.

V is TRBV9 and J is TRBJ1-1, with TRBD1 matching over 9 bases. Germline lookup yields CDR1 SGDLS and CDR2 YYNGEE. V shed 3 bases, J shed 7 bases, and the junction held 10 bases outside the gene matches. The CDR3 is 15 residues long. In DNA, the CDR3 is TGTGCCAGCAGCGAGCAGGTGGGACAGGGATTTGAAGCTTTCTTT. Protein sequence: CASSEQVGQGFEAFF. Combining the CDR3 with reference TRBV9 and TRBJ1-1 gives the whole variable domain DSGVTQTPKHLITATGQRVTLRCSPRSGDLSVYWYQQSLDQGLQFLIQYYNGEERAKGNILERFSAQQFPDLHSELNLSSLELGDSALYFCASSEQVGQGFEAFFGQGTRLTVV.